The present TCR beta chain was sequenced within a study of glioma-infiltrating T cells (dated by TCRdb to about 2016). Some background on the complete study: Sequencing of TCR alpha- and beta-chain repertoires was performed on glioma tissue, on non-neoplastic brain tissue, and on matched peripheral blood mononuclear cells. To measure divergence between tissue and blood T-cell populations, each tissue-infiltrating repertoire was compared with the peripheral blood repertoire of the same patient. The paired cohort comprised three low-grade glioma patients, about eight primary glioblastoma patients and three non-glioma patients contributing non-neoplastic brain tissue.

The iRepertoire nested amplicon-rescue multiplex PCR (arm-PCR) platform was used to amplify TCR alpha and beta CDR3 regions from RNA. The input for one-step reverse transcription and amplification was roughly 95-450 ng of either tissue mRNA or PBMC total RNA. Following bead purification, Illumina adapters were added through a secondary multiplex PCR, and the libraries were then gel-purified between 200 and 400 bp. Libraries carried internal 6-nucleotide barcodes used for demultiplexing. The libraries were sequenced on an Illumina MiSeq using 2x220 or 2x250 nucleotide paired-end reads. In the source study's methods: Paired reads were merged with FLASH 1.2.11 and aligned to the GRCh37 human genome with BWA-MEM before extracting TRA and TRB reads. An IMGT-derived reference of cassette sequences and CDR3 motifs, with pseudogenes included, was used for V and J assignment. Reads were translated in three frames, and productive CDR3s were defined as those with a C...FGXG motif and no stop codons. Clonotypes were defined as unique combinations of V-J cassette pair and CDR3 amino acid sequence. Filtering of reads was based on Hamming distance, with the threshold set by the sequence error rate of each sample in mapped regions. TCRdb reanalyzed the raw reads on its own, using fastp at Q25 for trimming and MiXCR for clone calling, and kept in-frame beta chains. Here each entry gathers all rows of one CDR3 protein and keeps the most common genes and DNA. The authors' filters were not applied to this entry. The sample profile shows approximately 130,000 distinct CDR3 sequences; approximately 26% of them were found once. Of the sample, around 28% falls within the top ten clones.

The paper's findings and limits, for the study overall: Very few CDR3 sequences were shared between tissue and blood, attributed to high CDR3 diversity and limited sampling. VJ-independent divergence between tissue and blood was found to be below expectation in non-neoplastic patients but above expectation in all gliomas, particularly low-grade gliomas. The group comparisons were based on small numbers of patients: three non-neoplastic, three low-grade glioma and roughly eight glioblastoma patients.

This clonotype was counted a few times. Its antigen is unknown. No quality values exist for individual bases; no much larger clone is one base distant. V is cut by 5 bases and J by 2 bases, and the space between the germline ends is 16 bases. CDR1 SGHNT and CDR2 YYREEE were looked up in the germline V gene (reference sequence). The CDR3 runs 15 residues from the cysteine to the phenylalanine. Kept here is only the CDR3 DNA, which spans 45 bases and is read in frame from base 1. This receptor was obtained from a human donor with low-grade glioma or glioblastoma, undergoing nonglioma brain surgery, or in good health (not recorded which). The sequenced sample consisted of glioma tissue, nonneoplastic brain tissue, or PBMCs (not recorded which). The V and J segments used are TRBV5-4 and TRBJ1-1; the D gene is perhaps TRBD1, on 6 matching bases. The nucleotides read TGTGCCAGCAGACCCCCCGGGACACCTAACACTGAAGCTTTCTTT. It translates to CASRPPGTPNTEAFF.